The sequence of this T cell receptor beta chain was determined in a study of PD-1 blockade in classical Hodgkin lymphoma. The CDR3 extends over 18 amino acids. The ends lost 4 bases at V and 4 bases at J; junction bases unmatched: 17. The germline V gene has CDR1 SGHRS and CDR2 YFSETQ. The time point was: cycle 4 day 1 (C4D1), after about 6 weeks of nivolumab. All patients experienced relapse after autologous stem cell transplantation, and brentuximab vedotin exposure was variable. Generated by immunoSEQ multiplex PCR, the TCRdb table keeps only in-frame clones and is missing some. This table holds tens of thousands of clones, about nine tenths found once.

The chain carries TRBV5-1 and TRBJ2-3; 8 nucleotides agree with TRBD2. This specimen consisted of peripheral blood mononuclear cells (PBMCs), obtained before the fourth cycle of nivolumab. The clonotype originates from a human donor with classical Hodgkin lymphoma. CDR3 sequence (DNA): TGCGCCAGCAGCCTAGCTATACCGGGACTAGAGGTCCCAGATACGCAGTATTTT. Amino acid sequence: CASSLAIPGLEVPDTQYF.